The source of this T cell receptor beta chain is a study of human T cells and chemical hapten exposure (dated by TCRdb to the early 2020s). Regarding the complete study: For sensitization, 2% DPC in acetone was applied to a 2 cm by 2 cm area of upper inner arm skin. Weekly therapeutic DPC doses were additionally applied to the scalp of patients throughout the roughly 23-week study period. Patch testing was done on the upper back using Finn chambers containing 0.01% DPC, and results were scored after 6 days according to International Contact Dermatitis Research Group standards. The patient cohort, mostly female, included alopecia areata with under or over 50% scalp involvement, alopecia totalis and alopecia universalis. Libraries were pooled for sequencing, and per-sample TCR yields varied mainly because of small differences in library volumes within the pool. This study followed changes in the peripheral blood TCR repertoire in vivo during primary and secondary sensitization of alopecia patients to the hapten diphenylcyclopropenone (DPC). Patient blood was sampled pre-sensitization (week 0) and at 2, 6 and about 24 weeks after DPC sensitization. Blood for TCR sequencing was provided by twenty-nine alopecia patients at one to four time points (pre-sensitization, 2, 6 and 24 weeks). General study outcomes and caveats: After repeated subsampling, changes were observed in the strength of the expansion versus patch-test correlation and in the threshold at which the correlation became significant. Patch test score was positively correlated with the number of PT1 expanded TCRs, with significance at thresholds 8, 16 and 32 but not at 4. The number of TCRs above 1 in 1000 frequency did not change with DPC sensitization; there was no evidence of global repertoire structure alterations. Because all patients had alopecia, a presumed autoimmune disease, the immune response of the patients might differ from that of healthy individuals. Expanded TCRs formed significantly more large CDR3 similarity clusters than pre-sensitization or healthy control sets, consistent with antigen-driven responses.

Library generation was performed with RACE. The sequencer listed for this sample is NextSeq 500. During library preparation, unique molecular identifiers were attached to individual cDNA molecules so that TCRs could be counted quantitatively and reproducibly. Both TCR alpha and TCR beta chains were sequenced from each blood RNA sample. The authors' pipeline ran thus. The median number of TCRs per sample was around 96,000, ranging from about 20,000 to 690,600. V, J and CDR3 annotation of the TCR reads was performed with the Decombinator software suite. For the PS versus PT1 abundance plots, all samples were subsampled to the same number of TCRs (28,000). TCRs were defined as expanded if absent before sensitization and observed at least eight times at the 2-week time point. TCRdb reanalyzed the raw reads on its own, using fastp at Q25 for trimming and MiXCR for clone calling, and kept in-frame beta chains. Rows are combined by CDR3 protein, so each entry shows the most common genes and DNA. For this entry, the V and J calls and clone size follow TCRdb and not the study's own pipeline. Present in this sample are around 74,000 distinct CDR3 sequences, more than 30% of which were seen just once. The top ten constitute roughly 9.8% of the sample.

About this clonotype itself: Its antigen target is currently unknown. Per-base quality was not reported, and no clone a single base away is much larger than it.

The time point label, as the study defines it: patch test 1, 2 weeks after DPC sensitization. The treatment or condition label for this specimen denotes: therapeutic diphenylcyclopropenone sensitization with weekly scalp DPC. At every patch-test visit, the blood draw took place before the patch test was put on. Eligible patients were aged 18 to 70, diagnosed with alopecia, deemed suitable for DPC therapy, and excluded if pregnant. Total RNA was isolated from unfractionated whole blood collected in Tempus Blood RNA tubes. Spanning cysteine to phenylalanine, the CDR3 consists of 14 amino acids. Only the CDR3 DNA stays, 42 bases, in frame from base 1. CDR1 and CDR2 were assigned from the germline V gene as LGHNA and YNFKEQ. The junction shows trimming of 0 bases on V and 2 bases on J, plus 6 bases between the germline ends.

This sequence uses TRBV4-2 and TRBJ2-3, with the D gene call left open. Source: whole blood, taken in connection with sensitization to the hapten diphenylcyclopropenone (DPC). This clonotype was sampled from a man between 40 and 49 years old with alopecia areata. Some clones in this sample may be carry-over from other donors' samples. The CDR3 reads CASSQDPNTDTQYF. The nucleotide sequence is TGTGCCAGCAGCCAAGATCCAAACACAGATACGCAGTATTTT.